The rows below give T cell receptor beta chains drawn from one sample of a study of shared clonotypes between healthy human individuals. The repertoire was sequenced with immunoSEQ multiplex PCR; TCRdb's copy has only in-frame clones and lacks some. Among under 850,000 clones, 80% to 95% were seen once, and the ten largest hold 20% to 30%. The sequenced sample consisted of naive CD8+ T cells sorted from blood. The receptors were sampled from a man aged 25 to 45 in good health. Both conserved end residues are part of each CDR3. D genes are given only for firm matches. Only part of the rows carry a size: once, few, many, or a class if the clone is expanded.

>.|TRBJ2-2|TRBV14|TRBD1
CASSHIQGARSGELFF
TGTGCCAGCAGTCACATCCAGGGGGCGCGATCCGGGGAGCTGTTTTTT
>.|TRBJ2-7|TRBV11-2|TRBD2
CASSTRLAGGLLGEQYF
TGTGCCAGCAGCACCAGACTAGCGGGAGGGTTACTTGGCGAGCAGTACTTC
>once|TRBJ2-7|TRBV30|TRBD2
CAWRLAGVGEQYF
TGTGCCTGGAGGTTAGCGGGAGTGGGGGAGCAGTACTTC
>.|TRBJ2-1|TRBV7-9|TRBD1
CASSWGQGIGNEQFF
TGTGCCAGCAGCTGGGGACAGGGGATCGGCAATGAGCAGTTCTTC
>.|TRBJ2-7|TRBV7-9|.
CASSHRQASYEQYF
TGTGCCAGCAGTCATAGACAGGCATCCTACGAGCAGTACTTC
>.|TRBJ2-1|TRBV11-3|TRBD2
CASSTRENYNEQFF
TGTGCCAGCAGTACGCGGGAGAACTACAATGAGCAGTTCTTC
>.|TRBJ2-1|TRBV29-1|.
CSVEGLLTYNEQFF
TGCAGCGTTGAGGGTCTCCTCACCTACAATGAGCAGTTCTTC
>.|TRBJ2-7|TRBV6-1|.
CASSEEFTGKQYF
TGTGCCAGCAGTGAGGAATTTACAGGGAAGCAGTACTTC
>.|TRBJ2-3|TRBV30|TRBD1
CAWSPGQGADTQYF
TGTGCCTGGAGTCCGGGACAGGGGGCAGATACGCAGTATTTT
>.|TRBJ2-7|TRBV7-9|.
CASSFSAEQYF
TGTGCCAGCAGCTTTAGTGCCGAGCAGTACTTC
>.|TRBJ2-5|TRBV5-6|.
CASSLAAGGETQYF
TGTGCCAGCAGCTTGGCAGCTGGTGGAGAGACCCAGTACTTC
>.|TRBJ2-1|TRBV11-3|TRBD2
CASSLGLAGEDEQFF
TGTGCCAGCAGCTTGGGACTAGCGGGAGAAGATGAGCAGTTCTTC
>.|TRBJ2-5|TRBV11-2|TRBD2
CASSLELAGAETQYF
TGTGCCAGCAGCTTAGAACTAGCGGGAGCAGAGACCCAGTACTTC
>.|TRBJ2-6|TRBV11-2|.
CASSAYRGQSSGANVLTF
TGTGCCAGCTCAGCTTATCGAGGACAAAGCTCTGGGGCCAACGTCCTGACTTTC
>.|TRBJ2-2|TRBV11-2|TRBD1
CASSEIGRQGTGELFF
TGTGCCAGCAGCGAAATCGGTAGACAGGGCACCGGGGAGCTGTTTTTT
>.|TRBJ2-2|TRBV5-1|.
CASVYSPLTMGELFF
TGCGCCAGCGTCTACAGCCCCCTTACGATGGGGGAGCTGTTTTTT
>once|TRBJ2-3|TRBV15|.
CATKAGFLNTDTQYF
TGTGCCACCAAGGCCGGTTTTCTAAACACAGATACGCAGTATTTT
>.|TRBJ2-7|TRBV7-9|TRBD2
CASSIGTSSYEQYF
TGTGCCAGCAGCATAGGGACTAGCTCCTACGAGCAGTACTTC
>.|TRBJ2-1|TRBV5-1|.
CASSPALVGSYNEQFF
TGCGCCAGCTCCCCCGCCCTGGTGGGATCATACAATGAGCAGTTCTTC
>.|TRBJ2-7|TRBV7-9|.
CASSPGIRPYEQYF
TGTGCCAGCAGCCCCGGGATTCGTCCCTACGAGCAGTACTTC
>.|TRBJ2-7|TRBV6-6|TRBD2
CASSYMSSGSHEQYF
TGTGCCAGCAGTTACATGTCTAGCGGGAGCCACGAGCAGTACTTC
>.|TRBJ2-3|TRBV6-1|.
CASLGRKWADTQYF
TGTGCCAGCCTGGGCAGGAAGTGGGCAGATACGCAGTATTTT
>few|TRBJ2-1|TRBV7-9|.
CASSGGYNEQFF
TGTGCCAGCAGCGGGGGGTACAATGAGCAGTTCTTC
>.|TRBJ2-2|TRBV7-2|.
CASRRENTGELFF
TGTGCCAGCAGGCGGGAGAACACCGGGGAGCTGTTTTTT
>once|TRBJ2-1|TRBV27|.
CASSQLSYNEQFF
TGTGCCAGCAGTCAGTTATCCTACAATGAGCAGTTCTTC
>.|TRBJ2-7|TRBV28|.
CASSSRPILGFEQYF
TGTGCCAGCAGTTCTCGACCGATTTTAGGGTTTGAGCAGTACTTC
>.|TRBJ2-1|TRBV27|TRBD2
CASSTGWTSGTRGNEQFF
TGTGCCAGCAGTACCGGGTGGACTAGCGGGACCCGTGGCAATGAGCAGTTCTTC
>once|TRBJ2-3|TRBV7-9|.
CASSPRDPRGADTQYF
TGTGCCAGCAGTCCCCGGGACCCCCGTGGGGCAGATACGCAGTATTTT
>.|TRBJ2-1|TRBV14|TRBD1
CASSGGISFYNEQFF
TGTGCCAGCTCAGGGGGTATTAGTTTCTACAATGAGCAGTTCTTC
>.|TRBJ2-7|TRBV9|TRBD2
CASSGAGGDDEQYF
TGTGCCAGCAGCGGGGCGGGAGGGGACGACGAGCAGTACTTC
>.|TRBJ2-1|TRBV7-9|.
CASSLAVRGPEQFF
TGTGCCAGCAGCTTAGCCGTACGCGGACCCGAGCAGTTCTTC
>once|TRBJ2-2|TRBV29-1|.
CSVLGAGGELFF
TGCAGCGTTTTAGGGGCAGGAGGGGAGCTGTTTTTT
>.|TRBJ2-3|TRBV9|TRBD1
CASSTGDRGSPSTDTQYF
TGTGCCAGCAGCACGGGGGACAGGGGGTCTCCTAGCACAGATACGCAGTATTTT
>.|TRBJ2-1|TRBV7-2|.
CASSPLNDEQFF
TGTGCCAGCAGCCCGTTGAACGATGAGCAGTTCTTC
>once|TRBJ2-5|TRBV30|TRBD1
CAWSPTTGGETQYF
TGTGCCTGGAGTCCCACGACAGGGGGCGAGACCCAGTACTTC
>.|TRBJ2-7|TRBV18|TRBD2
CASSRRDYYREQYF
TGTGCCAGCTCACGCCGGGACTACTACCGGGAGCAGTACTTC
>.|TRBJ2-3|TRBV9|TRBD1
CASAGGTGPTDTQYF
TGTGCCAGCGCCGGGGGGACAGGGCCTACAGATACGCAGTATTTT
>once|TRBJ1-2|TRBV28|.
CASSLVRGGFWGYTF
TGTGCCAGCAGTTTAGTTCGTGGGGGCTTCTGGGGCTACACCTTC
>.|TRBJ1-1|TRBV27|.
CASGRFQSRVTEAFF
TGTGCCAGCGGCAGATTCCAAAGTAGAGTCACTGAAGCTTTCTTT
>.|TRBJ2-3|TRBV7-9|TRBD1
CASSLYGTGSTDTQYF
TGTGCCAGCAGCTTATACGGGACAGGAAGCACAGATACTCAGTATTTT
>.|TRBJ2-1|TRBV7-2|.
CASSPWTLSGHNEQFF
TGTGCCAGCAGCCCCTGGACCCTTAGCGGACACAATGAGCAGTTCTTC